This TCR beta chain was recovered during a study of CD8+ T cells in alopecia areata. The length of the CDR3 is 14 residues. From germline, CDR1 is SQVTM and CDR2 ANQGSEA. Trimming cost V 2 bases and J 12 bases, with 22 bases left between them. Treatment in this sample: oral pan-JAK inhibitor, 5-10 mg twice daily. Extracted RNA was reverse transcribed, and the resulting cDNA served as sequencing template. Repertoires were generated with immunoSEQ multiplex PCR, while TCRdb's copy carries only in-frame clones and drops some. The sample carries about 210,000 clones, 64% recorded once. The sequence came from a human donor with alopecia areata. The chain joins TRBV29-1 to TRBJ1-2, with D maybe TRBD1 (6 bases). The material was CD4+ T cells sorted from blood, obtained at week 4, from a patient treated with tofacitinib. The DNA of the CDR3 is TGCAGCGTTGAACAGGTATTGGACAGTCGAAAGGACACCTTC. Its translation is CSVEQVLDSRKDTF.